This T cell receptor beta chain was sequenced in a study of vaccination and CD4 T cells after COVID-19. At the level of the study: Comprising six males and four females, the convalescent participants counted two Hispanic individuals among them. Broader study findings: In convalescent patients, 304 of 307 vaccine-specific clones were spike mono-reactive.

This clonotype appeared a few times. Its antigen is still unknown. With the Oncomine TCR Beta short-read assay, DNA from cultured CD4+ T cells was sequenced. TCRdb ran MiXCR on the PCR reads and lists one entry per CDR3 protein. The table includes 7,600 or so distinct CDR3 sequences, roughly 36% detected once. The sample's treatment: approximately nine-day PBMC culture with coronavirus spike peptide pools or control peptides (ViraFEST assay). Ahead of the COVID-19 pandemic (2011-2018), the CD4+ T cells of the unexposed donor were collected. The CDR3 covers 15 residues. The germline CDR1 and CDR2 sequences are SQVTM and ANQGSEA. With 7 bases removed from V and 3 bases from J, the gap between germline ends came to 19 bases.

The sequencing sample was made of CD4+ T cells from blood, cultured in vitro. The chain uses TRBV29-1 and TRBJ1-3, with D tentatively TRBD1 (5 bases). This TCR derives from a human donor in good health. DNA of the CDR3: TGCAGCGCCCGACGCAGGGAGGCGAGTGGAAACACCATATATTTT. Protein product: CSARRREASGNTIYF.